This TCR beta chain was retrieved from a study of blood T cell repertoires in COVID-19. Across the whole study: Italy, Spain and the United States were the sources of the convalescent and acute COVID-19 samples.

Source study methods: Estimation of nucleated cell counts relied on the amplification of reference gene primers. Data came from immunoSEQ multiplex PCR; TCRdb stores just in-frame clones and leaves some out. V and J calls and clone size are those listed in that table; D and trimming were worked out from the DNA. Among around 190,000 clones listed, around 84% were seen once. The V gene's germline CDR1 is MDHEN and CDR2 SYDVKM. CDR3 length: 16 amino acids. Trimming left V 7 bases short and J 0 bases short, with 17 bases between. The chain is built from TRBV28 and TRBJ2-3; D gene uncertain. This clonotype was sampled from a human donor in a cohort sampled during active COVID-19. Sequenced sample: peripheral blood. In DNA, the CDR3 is TGTGCCAGCACCCACCTCGCGGAGACTAGCACAGATACGCAGTATTTT. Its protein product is CASTHLAETSTDTQYF.